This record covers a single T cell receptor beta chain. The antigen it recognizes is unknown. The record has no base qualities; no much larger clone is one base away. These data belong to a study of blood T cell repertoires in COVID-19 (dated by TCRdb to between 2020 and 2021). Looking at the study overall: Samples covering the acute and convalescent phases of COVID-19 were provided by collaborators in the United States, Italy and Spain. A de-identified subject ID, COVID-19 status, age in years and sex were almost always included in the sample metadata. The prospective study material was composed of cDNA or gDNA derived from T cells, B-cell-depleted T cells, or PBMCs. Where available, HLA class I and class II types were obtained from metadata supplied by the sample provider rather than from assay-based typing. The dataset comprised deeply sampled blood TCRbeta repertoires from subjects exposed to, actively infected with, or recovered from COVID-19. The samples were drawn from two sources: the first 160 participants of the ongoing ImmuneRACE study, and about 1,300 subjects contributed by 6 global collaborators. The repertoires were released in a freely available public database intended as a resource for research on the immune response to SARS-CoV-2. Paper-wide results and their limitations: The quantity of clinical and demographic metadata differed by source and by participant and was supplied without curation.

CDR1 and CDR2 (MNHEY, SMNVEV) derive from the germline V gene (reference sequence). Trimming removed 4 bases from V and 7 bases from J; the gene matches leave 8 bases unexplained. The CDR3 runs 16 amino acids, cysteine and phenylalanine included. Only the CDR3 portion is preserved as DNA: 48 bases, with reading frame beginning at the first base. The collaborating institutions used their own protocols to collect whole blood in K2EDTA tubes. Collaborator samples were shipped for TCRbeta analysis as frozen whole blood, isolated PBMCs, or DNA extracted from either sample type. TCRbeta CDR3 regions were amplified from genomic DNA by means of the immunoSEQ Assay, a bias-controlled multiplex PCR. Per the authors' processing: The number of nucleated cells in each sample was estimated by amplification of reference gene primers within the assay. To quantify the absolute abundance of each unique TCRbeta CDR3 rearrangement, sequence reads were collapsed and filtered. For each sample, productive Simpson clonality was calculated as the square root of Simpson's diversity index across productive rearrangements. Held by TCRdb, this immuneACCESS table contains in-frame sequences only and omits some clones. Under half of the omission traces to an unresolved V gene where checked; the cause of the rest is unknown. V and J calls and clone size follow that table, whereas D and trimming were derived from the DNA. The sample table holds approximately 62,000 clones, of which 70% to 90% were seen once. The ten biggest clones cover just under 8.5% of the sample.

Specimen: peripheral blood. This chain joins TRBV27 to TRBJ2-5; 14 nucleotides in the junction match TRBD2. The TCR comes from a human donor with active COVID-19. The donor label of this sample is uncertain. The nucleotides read TGTGCCAGCAGTTCCCGGACTAGCGGGGGGCCCGGGACCCAGTACTTC. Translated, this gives CASSSRTSGGPGTQYF.